This is a list of T cell receptor beta chains from one sample in a study of blood T cell repertoires in COVID-19. TCRdb's copy holds only in-frame clones and misses some; the assay was immunoSEQ multiplex PCR. The sample lists some 120,000 clones; nearly 90% were seen once. The sample comprised peripheral blood. The receptors stem from a woman aged 80 or older with acute or convalescent COVID-19. CDR3s include the opening cysteine and the closing phenylalanine or tryptophan. Fields, in order: D gene, V gene, clone size, J gene, CDR3 length, CDR3 protein, CDR3 DNA. A D gene is named only where the DNA matches it firmly. Only some rows state a clone size, as once, few, many or a class for expanded clones.

>-|TRBV5-1|-|TRBJ2-1|14
CASSYGSSYNEQFF
TGCGCCAGCAGCTACGGGAGTTCCTACAATGAGCAGTTCTTC
>TRBD1|TRBV19|-|TRBJ1-1|15
CASSMGQGWDTEAFF
TGTGCCAGTAGTATGGGACAGGGGTGGGACACTGAAGCTTTCTTT
>TRBD2|TRBV6-2/TRBV6-3|-|TRBJ2-7|17
CASSYPRGTGGPYEQYF
TGTGCCAGCAGTTATCCTCGAGGTACGGGAGGGCCCTACGAGCAGTACTTC
>TRBD2|TRBV5-1|once|TRBJ2-1|16
CASSLTLAGGSNEQFF
TGCGCCAGCAGCTTGACTCTAGCGGGGGGGAGCAATGAGCAGTTCTTC
>-|TRBV6-2/TRBV6-3|-|TRBJ1-4|20
CASSRPLTGSGVLGNEKLFF
TGTGCCAGCAGCCGTCCACTTACAGGGTCGGGTGTGCTGGGTAATGAAAAACTGTTTTTT
>TRBD1|TRBV18|-|TRBJ2-7|14
CASSPGTVLYEQYF
TGTGCCAGCTCCCCCGGGACAGTGCTATACGAGCAGTACTTC
>-|TRBV6-2/TRBV6-3|-|TRBJ1-6|17
CASSTQGWGSYNSPLHF
TGTGCCAGCAGTACACAGGGCTGGGGCTCCTATAATTCACCCCTCCACTTT
>-|TRBV5-1|-|TRBJ2-7|14
CASSLATAGYEQYF
TGCGCCAGCAGCTTGGCCACAGCCGGCTACGAGCAGTACTTC
>TRBD1|TRBV19|few|TRBJ1-5|14
CASSPQTGRQPQHF
TGTGCCAGTTCTCCCCAGACAGGGAGGCAGCCCCAGCATTTT
>TRBD1|TRBV18|-|TRBJ1-6|14
CASSPGTDNSPLHF
TGTGCCAGCTCACCCGGGACAGATAATTCACCCCTCCACTTT
>-|TRBV27|-|TRBJ2-7|16
CASRPVQGPMGYEQYF
TGTGCCAGCAGGCCCGTCCAGGGGCCGATGGGGTACGAGCAGTACTTC
>TRBD1|TRBV11-3|-|TRBJ2-7|12
CASSSGGDEQYF
TGTGCCAGCAGTTCAGGGGGCGACGAGCAGTACTTC
>TRBD1|TRBV7-9|-|TRBJ2-4|12
CASSLTGDIQYF
TGTGCCAGCAGCCTGACAGGGGACATTCAGTACTTC
>-|TRBV6-1|-|TRBJ1-4|16
CASSAPGVPTNEKLFF
TGTGCCAGCAGTGCCCCAGGGGTACCAACTAATGAAAAACTGTTTTTT
>TRBD2|TRBV7-6|-|TRBJ2-1|16
CASSLDGLAVHNEQFF
TGTGCCAGCAGCTTAGATGGACTAGCGGTTCACAATGAGCAGTTCTTC
>-|TRBV5-8|-|TRBJ2-1|15
CASSFNRVSYNEQFF
TGTGCCAGCAGCTTCAACAGGGTATCCTACAATGAGCAGTTCTTC
>-|TRBV5-1|-|TRBJ1-4|15
CASSTKGGANEKLFF
TGCGCCAGCAGCACCAAGGGGGGGGCTAATGAAAAACTGTTTTTT
>TRBD2|TRBV29-1|-|TRBJ2-3|15
CSVAGLAGGTDTQYF
TGCAGCGTTGCCGGACTAGCGGGAGGCACAGATACGCAGTATTTT
>TRBD1|TRBV5-4|-|TRBJ1-2|14
CASSPDRLVYGYTF
TGTGCCAGCAGCCCGGACAGGCTGGTCTATGGCTACACCTTC
>TRBD1|TRBV6-1|-|TRBJ2-1|16
CASSASGTGSYNEQFF
TGTGCCAGCAGTGCCTCCGGGACAGGGTCCTACAATGAGCAGTTCTTC
>TRBD2|TRBV4-2|-|TRBJ2-3|14
CASTSSGGRGTQYF
TGTGCCAGCACATCTAGCGGGGGAAGAGGTACGCAGTATTTT
>TRBD1|TRBV7-6|once|TRBJ2-7|14
CASSSQGAIYEQYF
TGTGCCAGCAGCTCCCAGGGGGCAATATACGAGCAGTACTTC
>-|TRBV5-4|-|TRBJ2-5|15
CASSWEQGRQETQYF
TGTGCCAGCAGCTGGGAACAGGGAAGGCAAGAGACCCAGTACTTC
>-|TRBV7-6|once|TRBJ2-1|16
CASSLAASSVYNEQFF
TGTGCCAGCAGCTTAGCCGCCTCTAGCGTCTACAATGAGCAGTTCTTC
>-|TRBV19|-|TRBJ1-2|12
CASSIQGWGYTF
TGTGCCAGTAGTATCCAGGGATGGGGCTACACCTTC
>TRBD1|TRBV7-9|few|TRBJ2-2|15
CASRRDRGHNGELFF
TGTGCCAGCAGGCGGGACAGGGGGCATAACGGGGAGCTGTTTTTT
>-|TRBV14|-|TRBJ2-5|13
CASSQGGHGTQYF
TGTGCCAGCAGCCAAGGGGGACATGGGACCCAGTACTTC
>-|TRBV15|once|TRBJ1-4|15
CATSRVSATNEKLFF
TGTGCCACCAGCAGAGTTTCTGCAACTAATGAAAAACTGTTTTTT
>-|TRBV6-5|-|TRBJ2-1|12
CAKHRVFNEQFF
TGTGCCAAACACAGGGTTTTTAATGAGCAGTTCTTC
>-|TRBV21-1|-|TRBJ2-7|14
CASTGTGGPYEQYF
TGTGCCAGCACCGGGACAGGGGGGCCCTACGAGCAGTACTTC
>TRBD1|TRBV4-1|-|TRBJ2-1|16
CASSQGQPNSYNEQFF
TGCGCCAGCAGCCAGGGACAGCCGAACTCCTACAATGAGCAGTTCTTC
>-|TRBV27|-|TRBJ1-4|15
CASSFRRGSNEKLFF
TGTGCCAGCAGTTTCCGCAGGGGTTCTAATGAAAAACTGTTTTTT
>TRBD1|TRBV10-3|-|TRBJ2-2|14
CAISRTGDTGELFF
TGTGCCATCAGTCGGACAGGCGACACCGGGGAGCTGTTTTTT
>TRBD1|TRBV29-1|once|TRBJ1-4|14
CSVGTGTGFEKLFF
TGCAGCGTGGGCACCGGGACAGGGTTTGAAAAACTGTTTTTT
>-|TRBV6-4|-|TRBJ2-3|16
CASSEQGRPSTDTQYF
TGTGCCAGCAGTGAACAGGGTCGACCTAGCACAGATACGCAGTATTTT
>-|TRBV29-1|-|TRBJ2-3|13
CSASWDFFDTQYF
TGCAGCGCTTCTTGGGACTTCTTCGATACGCAGTATTTT
>-|TRBV7-8|-|TRBJ2-3|16
CASRPTRFYSTDTQYF
TGTGCCAGTCGTCCGACCAGGTTTTATTCCACAGATACGCAGTATTTT
>TRBD1|TRBV27|-|TRBJ2-5|15
CASSPNTGAQETQYF
TGTGCCAGCAGTCCAAATACAGGGGCCCAAGAGACCCAGTACTTC
>-|TRBV28|-|TRBJ1-4|14
CASKSGVTNEKLFF
TGTGCCAGCAAGTCAGGGGTGACTAATGAAAAACTGTTTTTT
>TRBD2|TRBV7-9|-|TRBJ2-3|18
CASSSSYLVAGSGHTQYF
TGTGCCAGCAGCTCTTCGTATTTGGTAGCGGGGTCCGGGCATACGCAGTATTTT
>TRBD2|TRBV9|-|TRBJ2-1|18
CASSVAPSGSILRNEQFF
TGTGCCAGCAGCGTAGCTCCTAGCGGGAGTATTTTGCGCAATGAGCAGTTCTTC
>TRBD1|TRBV6-5|-|TRBJ2-7|15
CASSMTGPSSYEQYF
TGTGCCAGCAGTATGACAGGGCCCAGCTCCTACGAGCAGTACTTC
>TRBD1|TRBV7-6|-|TRBJ2-2|16
CASKPVTGPNTGELFF
TGTGCCAGCAAACCCGTGACAGGGCCGAACACCGGGGAGCTGTTTTTT
>-|TRBV6-5|-|TRBJ2-3|12
CASSHGPDTQYF
TGTGCCAGCAGCCACGGTCCAGATACGCAGTATTTT
>-|TRBV4-1|-|TRBJ2-5|15
CASSHAGQLEETQYF
TGCGCCAGCAGCCATGCGGGACAGCTTGAGGAGACCCAGTACTTC
>TRBD1|TRBV18|few|TRBJ1-3|16
CASSPGTGGSGNTIYF
TGTGCCAGCTCACCTGGGACAGGGGGCTCTGGAAACACCATATATTTT
>-|TRBV4-3|-|TRBJ1-5|15
CASSQEFTRNQPQHF
TGCGCCAGCAGCCAAGAGTTTACACGCAATCAGCCCCAGCATTTT
>TRBD1|TRBV2|-|TRBJ1-1|13
CASSRDRNTEAFF
TGTGCCAGCAGTCGGGACAGGAACACTGAAGCTTTCTTT
>-|TRBV19|-|TRBJ1-2|15
CASSALGRPNYGYTF
TGTGCCAGTAGTGCTCTAGGGAGACCTAACTATGGCTACACCTTC
>TRBD2|TRBV18|-|TRBJ2-3|15
CASSPSGGDSDTQYF
TGTGCCAGCTCGCCTAGCGGGGGGGACTCAGATACGCAGTATTTT
>TRBD1|TRBV25-1|once|TRBJ2-3|16
CASSDSGTGDTDTQYF
TGTGCCAGCAGTGATTCCGGGACAGGGGACACAGATACGCAGTATTTT
>-|TRBV15|-|TRBJ1-4|15
CATSSVMEKNEKLFF
TGTGCCACCAGCAGCGTTATGGAGAAAAATGAAAAACTGTTTTTT
>TRBD1|TRBV7-3|-|TRBJ1-6|14
CASSLNRGLSPLHF
TGTGCCAGCAGCTTAAACAGGGGGCTTTCACCCCTCCACTTT
>TRBD2|TRBV7-6|-|TRBJ2-2|18
CASSSGLAGGSSTGELFF
TGTGCCAGCAGCTCCGGACTAGCGGGGGGATCTAGCACCGGGGAGCTGTTTTTT
>TRBD1|TRBV10-1|-|TRBJ1-6|12
CATGQGASPLHF
TGCGCCACCGGACAGGGGGCCTCACCCCTCCACTTT
>TRBD2|TRBV7-8|-|TRBJ2-5|14
CASSWLAGGETQYF
TGTGCCAGCAGCTGGCTAGCGGGAGGGGAGACCCAGTACTTC